This T cell receptor beta chain stems from a study of cytomegalovirus exposure and HLA in healthy donors. V lost 3 bases and J 6 bases, leaving 15 bases between the germline ends. The CDR3 contains 14 residues. Germline V gene lookup returns CDR1 SEHNR and CDR2 FQNEAQ (reference sequence). PCR used 60 Vbeta primers and 13 Jbeta primers. Produced via immunoSEQ multiplex PCR; TCRdb's table is partial and in-frame only. The sample includes 150,000 to 200,000 clones, roughly four fifths of them seen just once. This chain links TRBV7-9 with TRBJ2-7; possible D gene TRBD2, 7 bases. The source of this sequence is a man aged 50-59 years in good health and CMV-seropositive. Material: PBMCs. The CDR3 region has the DNA TGTGCCAGCAGCTTGGGCAGGGAGGGGGTCGAGCAGTACTTC. This codes for CASSLGREGVEQYF.